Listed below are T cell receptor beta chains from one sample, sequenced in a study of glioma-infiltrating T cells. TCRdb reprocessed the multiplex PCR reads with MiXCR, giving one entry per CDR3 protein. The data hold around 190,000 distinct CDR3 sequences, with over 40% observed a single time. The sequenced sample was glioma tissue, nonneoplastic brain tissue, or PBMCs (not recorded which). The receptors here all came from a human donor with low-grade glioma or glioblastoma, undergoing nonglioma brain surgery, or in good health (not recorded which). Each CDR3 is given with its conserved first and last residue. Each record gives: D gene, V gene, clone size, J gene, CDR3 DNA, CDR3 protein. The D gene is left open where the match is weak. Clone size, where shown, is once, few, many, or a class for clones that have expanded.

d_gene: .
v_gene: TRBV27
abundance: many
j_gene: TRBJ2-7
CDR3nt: TGTGCCAGCAGTTGGTCCGGGGACGGCTCCTACGAGCAGTACTTC
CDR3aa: CASSWSGDGSYEQYF

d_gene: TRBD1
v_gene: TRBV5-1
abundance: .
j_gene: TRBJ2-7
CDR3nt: TGCGCCAGCAGCGGGATCACAGGGGGCATCTCCTACGAGCAGTACTTC
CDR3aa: CASSGITGGISYEQYF

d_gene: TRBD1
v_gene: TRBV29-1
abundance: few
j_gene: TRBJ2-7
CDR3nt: TGCAGCGCCACTGTAGGGACAGGGTCATACGAGCAGTACTTC
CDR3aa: CSATVGTGSYEQYF

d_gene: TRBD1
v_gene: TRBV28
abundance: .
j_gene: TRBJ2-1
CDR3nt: TGTGCCAGCAGTTCAGGGGGACAGGGGAACTCTGGTGAGCAGTTCTTC
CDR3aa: CASSSGGQGNSGEQFF

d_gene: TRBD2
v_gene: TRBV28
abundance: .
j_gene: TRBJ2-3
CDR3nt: TGTGCCAGTATCCAAGCGGGAGCCACAGATAAGCAGTATTTT
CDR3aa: CASIQAGATDKQYF

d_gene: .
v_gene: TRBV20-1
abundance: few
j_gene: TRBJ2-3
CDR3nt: TGCAGTGCTAGAGAATTAAACAGCATATCCACAGATACGCAGTATTTT
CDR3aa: CSARELNSISTDTQYF

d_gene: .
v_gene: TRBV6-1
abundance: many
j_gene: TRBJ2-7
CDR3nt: TGTGCCAGCAGTGAAGGGGCACCATTCTATGAGCAGTACTTC
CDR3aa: CASSEGAPFYEQYF

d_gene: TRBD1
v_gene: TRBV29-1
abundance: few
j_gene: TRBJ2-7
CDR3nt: TGCAGCGTGTCGACAGGGGCCAAGTACGAGCAGTACTTC
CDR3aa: CSVSTGAKYEQYF

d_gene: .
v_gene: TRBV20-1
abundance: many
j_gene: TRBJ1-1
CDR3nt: TGCAGTGCTAGGCGGCAGTTGAACACTGAAGCTTTCTTT
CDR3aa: CSARRQLNTEAFF

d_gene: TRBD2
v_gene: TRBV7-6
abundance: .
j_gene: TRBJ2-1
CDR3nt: TGTGCCAGCAACCACAGCGGGAGCTCCTACAATGAGCAGTTCTTC
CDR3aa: CASNHSGSSYNEQFF

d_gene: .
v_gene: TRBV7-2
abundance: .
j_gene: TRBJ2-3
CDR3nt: TGTGCCAGCAGCCGGAATCTAGAGGCAGTTGGAGATACGCAGTATTTT
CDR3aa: CASSRNLEAVGDTQYF

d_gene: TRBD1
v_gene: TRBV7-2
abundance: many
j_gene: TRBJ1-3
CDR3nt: TGTGCCAGCAGCCGGGACAGCTCGTCTGGAAACACCATATATTTT
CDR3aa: CASSRDSSSGNTIYF

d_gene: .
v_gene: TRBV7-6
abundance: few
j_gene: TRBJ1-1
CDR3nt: TGTGCCAGCAGCCCAAGCCTCGGGGGTTACACTGAAGCTTTCTTT
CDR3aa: CASSPSLGGYTEAFF

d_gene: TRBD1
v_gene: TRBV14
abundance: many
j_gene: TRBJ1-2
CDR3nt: TGTGCCAGCAGCCCTCCCGGGACAGCCTATGGCTACACCTTC
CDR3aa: CASSPPGTAYGYTF

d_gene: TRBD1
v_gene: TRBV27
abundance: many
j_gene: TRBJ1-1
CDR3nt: TGTGCCAGCAGTTTATACAGGGGGAACACTGAAGCTTTCTTT
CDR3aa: CASSLYRGNTEAFF

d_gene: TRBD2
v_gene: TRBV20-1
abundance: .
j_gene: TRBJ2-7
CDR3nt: TGCAGTGCTAATGACCTTGGACTAGCGGGGGTCTACGAGCAGTACTTC
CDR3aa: CSANDLGLAGVYEQYF

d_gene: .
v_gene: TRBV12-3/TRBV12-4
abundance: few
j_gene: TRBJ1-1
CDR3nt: TGTGCCAGCAGTTCGACAGTCCGGACTGAAGCTTTCTTT
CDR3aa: CASSSTVRTEAFF

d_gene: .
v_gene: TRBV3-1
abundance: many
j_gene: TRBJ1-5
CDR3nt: TGTGCCAGCAGCCAAGATACACGACACAATCAGCCCCAGCATTTT
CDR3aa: CASSQDTRHNQPQHF

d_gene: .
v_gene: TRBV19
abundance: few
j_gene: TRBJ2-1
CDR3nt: TGTGCCAGTAGTACCCCAAACCTTTACAATGAGCAGTTCTTC
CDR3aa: CASSTPNLYNEQFF

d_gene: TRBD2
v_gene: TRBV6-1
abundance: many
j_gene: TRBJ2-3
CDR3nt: TGTGCCAGCAGTACCGGGACTAACACAGATACGCAGTATTTT
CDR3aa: CASSTGTNTDTQYF

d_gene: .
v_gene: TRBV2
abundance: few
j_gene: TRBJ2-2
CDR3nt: TGTGCCAGCAGTGAACTCGCGACTAACACCGGGGAGCTGTTTTTT
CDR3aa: CASSELATNTGELFF

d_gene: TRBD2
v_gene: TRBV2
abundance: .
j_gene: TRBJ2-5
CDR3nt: TGTGCCAGCAGAATCCGACTAGCGGCCAATGAGCAGTACTTC
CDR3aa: CASRIRLAANEQYF

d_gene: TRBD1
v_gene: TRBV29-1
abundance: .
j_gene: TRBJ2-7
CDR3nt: TGCAGCGCGACCGGGACAGGGAGGGCGTACGAGCAGTACTTC
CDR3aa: CSATGTGRAYEQYF

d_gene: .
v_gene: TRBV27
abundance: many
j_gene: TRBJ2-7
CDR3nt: TGTGCCAGCAGTCCCGGGTCCGGGCAGACCTACGAGCAGTACTTC
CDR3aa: CASSPGSGQTYEQYF

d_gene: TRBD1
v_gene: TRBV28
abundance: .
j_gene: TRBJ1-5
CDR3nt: TGTGCCATCTCCGGGACAGGTACTAACAATCAGCCCCAGCATTTT
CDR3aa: CAISGTGTNNQPQHF

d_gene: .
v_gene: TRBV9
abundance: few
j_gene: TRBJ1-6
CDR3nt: TGTGCCAGCAGTCAACAGCGTACTAATTCACCCCTCCACTTT
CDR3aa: CASSQQRTNSPLHF

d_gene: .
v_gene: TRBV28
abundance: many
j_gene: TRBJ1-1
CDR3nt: TGTGCCAGCAGTTCGACAGTCAACTCCGCGGAGGCTTTCTTT
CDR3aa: CASSSTVNSAEAFF

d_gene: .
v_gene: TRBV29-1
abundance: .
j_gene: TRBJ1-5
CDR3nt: TGCAGCGTTGGCTACGACATTCCACCTCATCAGCCCCAGCATTTT
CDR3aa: CSVGYDIPPHQPQHF